This T cell receptor beta chain came from a study of shared clonotypes between healthy human individuals. V dropped 2 bases and J dropped 3 bases, with 5 bases sitting between them. The V gene's germline CDR1 is MDHEN and CDR2 SYDVKM. The CDR3 extends over 12 amino acids. Produced via immunoSEQ multiplex PCR; TCRdb's table is partial and in-frame only. Among hundreds of thousands of clones listed, around 92% were seen once. CD45RO-negative, CCR7-selected cells formed the naive CD8 fraction, which excluded terminally differentiated effector memory CD45RA+ cells. The receptor's source is a man aged 25-45 years in good health. The sample consisted of naive CD8+ T cells sorted from blood. The rearrangement uses TRBV28 and TRBJ2-7; no clear D gene. CDR3 in DNA: TGTGCCAGCAGTTTAGCCAACTACGAGCAGTACTTC. This sequence encodes CASSLANYEQYF. Combining the CDR3 with reference TRBV28 and TRBJ2-7 gives the whole variable domain DVKVTQSSRYLVKRTGEKVFLECVQDMDHENMFWYRQDPGLGLRLIYFSYDVKMKEKGDIPEGYSVSREKKERFSLILESASTNQTSMYLCASSLANYEQYFGPGTRLTVT.